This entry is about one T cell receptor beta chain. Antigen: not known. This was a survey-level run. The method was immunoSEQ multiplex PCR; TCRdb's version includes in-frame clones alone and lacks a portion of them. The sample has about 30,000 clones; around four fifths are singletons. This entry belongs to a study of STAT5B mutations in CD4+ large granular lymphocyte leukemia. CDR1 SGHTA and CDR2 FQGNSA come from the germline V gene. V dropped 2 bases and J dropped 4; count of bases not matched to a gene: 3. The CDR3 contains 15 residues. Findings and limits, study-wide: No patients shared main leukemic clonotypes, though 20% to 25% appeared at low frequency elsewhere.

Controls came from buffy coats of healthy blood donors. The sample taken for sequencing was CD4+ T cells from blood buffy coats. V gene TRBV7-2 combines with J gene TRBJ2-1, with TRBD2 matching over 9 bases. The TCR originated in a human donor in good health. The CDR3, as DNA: TGTGCCAGCAGCTTACTAGCGGGGACATACAATGAGCAGTTCTTC. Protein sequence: CASSLLAGTYNEQFF.